This is a list of T cell receptor beta chains from one sample in a study of blood T cell repertoires in COVID-19. Assay: immunoSEQ multiplex PCR; the TCRdb copy retains only in-frame clones and omits some. The sample lists fewer than 450,000 clones; around 90% were seen once. The sample consisted of peripheral blood. The source is a young woman who had recovered from COVID-19. CDR3s include the opening cysteine and the closing phenylalanine or tryptophan. Fields, in order: V gene, D gene, J gene, clone size, CDR3 DNA, CDR3 protein. D genes are given only for firm matches. Clone size is given for some rows only: seen once, a few or many times, or a class if the clone is expanded.

V: TRBV5-1; D: .; J: TRBJ1-2; size: .; DNA: TGCGCCAGCAGCTTGGGGGAAGTGGCCGCGGGGGGCTGCACCTTC; CDR3: CASSLGEVAAGGCTF
V: TRBV4-1; D: TRBD2; J: TRBJ2-6; size: .; DNA: TGCGCCAGCAGCCAAGATGGGGGACTAGCTCCTGCTGGGGCCAACGTCCTGACTTTC; CDR3: CASSQDGGLAPAGANVLTF
V: TRBV11-2; D: .; J: TRBJ2-1; size: .; DNA: TGTGCCAGCAGCTTAATTGGGGAGCTTAGGCGCTACAATGAGCAGTTCTTC; CDR3: CASSLIGELRRYNEQFF
V: TRBV6-2/TRBV6-3; D: TRBD2; J: TRBJ2-3; size: .; DNA: TGTGCCAGCAGTTACCGAGGGCTAGCGGGAGGGTTTGCAGATACGCAGTATTTT; CDR3: CASSYRGLAGGFADTQYF
V: TRBV5-4; D: TRBD2; J: TRBJ2-5; size: .; DNA: TGTGCCAGCAGCTTGTCCGGACTAGTAGCCGAGACCCAGTACTTC; CDR3: CASSLSGLVAETQYF
V: TRBV6-4; D: .; J: TRBJ2-3; size: .; DNA: TGTGCCAGCAGTGACGGCGGGCTGGACGGTGATACGCAGTATTTT; CDR3: CASSDGGLDGDTQYF
V: TRBV13; D: .; J: TRBJ1-4; size: few; DNA: TGTGCCAGCAGCTTCAGGGTAAATGAAAAACTGTTTTTT; CDR3: CASSFRVNEKLFF
V: TRBV10-3; D: .; J: TRBJ1-1; size: once; DNA: TGTGCCATCAGTGACAAGGGACAAATGAACACTGAAGCTTTCTTT; CDR3: CAISDKGQMNTEAFF
V: TRBV12-2; D: .; J: TRBJ2-5; size: .; DNA: TGTGCAAGTCGCCCCATGTGGGGAGGGGAGACCCAGTACTTC; CDR3: CASRPMWGGETQYF
V: TRBV10-3; D: TRBD1; J: TRBJ1-4; size: once; DNA: TGTGCCATCAGTGAGTCGGGACAGGGCCATGAAAAACTGTTTTTT; CDR3: CAISESGQGHEKLFF
V: TRBV5-1; D: .; J: TRBJ1-1; size: .; DNA: TGCGCCAGCAGCTTGGACTCAGGGTGGCCTATGAACACTGAAGCTTTCTTT; CDR3: CASSLDSGWPMNTEAFF
V: TRBV6-2/TRBV6-3; D: .; J: TRBJ1-1; size: once; DNA: TGTGCCAGCAGTTACCGGGGGGGGTACACTGAAGCTTTCTTT; CDR3: CASSYRGGYTEAFF
V: TRBV11-2; D: .; J: TRBJ1-4; size: .; DNA: TGTGCCAGCAGACAGAACGAAAAACTGTTTTTT; CDR3: CASRQNEKLFF
V: TRBV7-9; D: TRBD1; J: TRBJ2-1; size: .; DNA: TGTGCCAGCAGCCTAGGCCACAGGGGCACAGGGGAGCAGTTCTTC; CDR3: CASSLGHRGTGEQFF
V: TRBV5-6; D: TRBD2; J: TRBJ2-5; size: .; DNA: TGTGCCAGCAGCTTGGACGGGAGGGGAGAGACCCAGTACTTC; CDR3: CASSLDGRGETQYF
V: TRBV11-3; D: TRBD1; J: TRBJ1-3; size: .; DNA: TGTGCCAGCAGCGTCACAGGGGGCTCTGGAAACACCATATATTTT; CDR3: CASSVTGGSGNTIYF
V: TRBV3-1/TRBV3-2; D: TRBD1; J: TRBJ2-5; size: .; DNA: TGTGCCAGCAGCCCCCGTGACAGGGCCGAGACCCAGTACTTC; CDR3: CASSPRDRAETQYF
V: TRBV5-6; D: .; J: TRBJ2-5; size: .; DNA: TGTGCCAGCAGCTTGGACGCAGGGTTTTTGGAGACCCAGTACTTC; CDR3: CASSLDAGFLETQYF